This is a list of T cell receptor beta chains from one sample in a study of identical twins. TCRdb analysed the 5' RACE reads with MiXCR anew, one entry per CDR3 protein. Of 420,000 or so distinct CDR3 sequences listed, approximately 17% are singletons. Sequenced sample: naive T cells sorted from blood. These receptors came from a man aged 45-60 years in good health. The conserved cysteine and the conserved F or W are not part of the CDR3 here.

len,v_gene,CDR3aa
11,TRBV20-1,SANEGANQPQH
12,TRBV20-1,SAREGGPYNEQF
11,TRBV20-1,SASGTPSYEQY
11,TRBV13,ASSLGTPWEQF
13,TRBV4-1,ASSQEQARTDTQY
12,TRBV20-1,SAIETSGLYEQY
17,TRBV4-3,ASSHYSGTSGRAYETQY
12,TRBV5-4,ASSFPMGTGELF
13,TRBV7-9,ASRDTGTGGETQY
11,TRBV7-9,ASKDRGGGTQY
14,TRBV27,ASSTRLTQKPTEAF
13,TRBV5-4,ASSLDEGPPDTQY
14,TRBV20-1,SARLRAYSGANVLT
12,TRBV15,ATSRVRLKNIQY
12,TRBV6-2/TRBV6-3,ASSPPGWNTEAF
14,TRBV12-3/TRBV12-4,ASSSQGAGGYNEQF
13,TRBV15,ATSNRQGRYNEQF
12,TRBV29-1,SVRLAGGIDEQF
16,TRBV4-2,ASSQDELVSREHTEAF
13,TRBV14,ASSQLAGRSDTQY
13,TRBV9,ASSPRRGDKNIQY
12,TRBV12-3/TRBV12-4,ASSFRSATSGQY
18,TRBV6-2/TRBV6-3,ASSYPRSYTGGVVKNEQF
13,TRBV27,ASSSTSGGEDTQY
13,TRBV7-8,ASSLDSGSSYEQY
13,TRBV5-1,ASSWLGLASHEQF
14,TRBV7-9,ASSPSTGSSYNEQF
13,TRBV7-2,ASSLPPSAGGELF
11,TRBV20-1,SAGRGISYEQY